These 24 T cell receptor beta chains originate from one sample sequenced in a study of blood T cell repertoires in COVID-19. The method was immunoSEQ multiplex PCR; TCRdb's version includes in-frame clones alone and lacks a portion of them. Of more than 200,000 clones in the sample, around 84% are singletons; the top ten hold 3.5% to 5.5%. The sample comprised PBMCs or T cells enriched from blood (not recorded which). The receptors here all came from a man aged 25-40 years with acute COVID-19.

The chain recombines TRBV10-2 with TRBJ2-3, with 8 bases fitting TRBD2. V lost 3 bases and J lost 0; bases outside the gene matches: 2. The germline gives CDR1 WSHSY, CDR2 SAAADI. The CDR3 extends over 15 amino acids. The CDR3 protein is CASSELAVSTDTQYF. The CDR3, as DNA: TGCGCCAGCAGTGAACTAGCGGTTAGCACAGATACGCAGTATTTT.

V gene TRBV5-1 combines with J gene TRBJ1-1, with 8 bases that match TRBD1. The V and J ends lost 4 bases and 5 bases, in that order; junction bases with no gene match: 4. CDR3 length: 13 amino acids. Germline lookup yields CDR1 SGHRS and CDR2 YFSETQ. The CDR3 nucleotides are TGCGCCAGCAGCCAGGGGGCTCGGACTGAAGCTTTCTTT. This sequence encodes CASSQGARTEAFF.

The rearrangement joins TRBV6-5 to TRBJ1-2; perhaps TRBD1 as D (6 bases). The V end lost 7 bases, the J end lost 0 bases, and 15 bases lay between the germline ends. This CDR3 is built from 15 residues. Germline loops: CDR1 MNHEY, CDR2 SVGAGI. CDR3 sequence reads: CASIPGGSSNYGYTF. The CDR3 DNA is TGTGCCAGCATCCCGGGGGGCAGTTCTAACTATGGCTACACCTTC.

The chain links TRBV28 to TRBJ1-5; possibly TRBD1 for D (5 bases). This CDR3 has 15 amino acids. In germline, CDR1 is MDHEN, CDR2 SYDVKM. V was clipped by 2 bases and J by 1 base, with 9 bases between them. Written as DNA, the CDR3 is TGTGCCAGCAGTTTAGTGGGGCCCAGCAATCAGCCCCAGCATTTT. It is translated as CASSLVGPSNQPQHF. Complete variable domain (other parts from reference TRBV28 and TRBJ1-5): DVKVTQSSRYLVKRTGEKVFLECVQDMDHENMFWYRQDPGLGLRLIYFSYDVKMKEKGDIPEGYSVSREKKERFSLILESASTNQTSMYLCASSLVGPSNQPQHFGDGTRLSIL.

The rearrangement links TRBV2 to TRBJ1-2; possible D gene TRBD1, 5 bases. The CDR3 consists of 13 residues. Trimming removed 10 bases from V and 7 bases from J, with 19 bases in between. Germline CDR1 and CDR2: SNHLY and FYNNEI. CDR3 DNA sequence: TGTGCCAAACGGACAAGGGAAATCTTTGGCTACACCTTC. It is translated as CAKRTREIFGYTF. Complete variable domain (other parts from reference TRBV2 and TRBJ1-2): EPEVTQTPSHQVTQMGQEVILRCVPISNHLYFYWYRQILGQKVEFLVSFYNNEISEKSEIFDDQFSVERPDGSNFTLKIRSTKLEDSAMYFCAKRTREIFGYTFGSGTRLTVV.

The chain couples TRBV5-4 to TRBJ2-1, with 14 bases that match TRBD2. From germline, CDR1 is SGHNT and CDR2 YYREEE (reference sequence). V shed 4 bases, J shed 7 bases, and the junction held 13 bases outside the gene matches. This CDR3 region has 18 residues. The CDR3 nucleotides are TGTGCCAGCAGCCACCCGGGACTAGCGGGGGCCCGAAGGAATGAGCAGTTCTTC. It is translated as CASSHPGLAGARRNEQFF.

This clone was observed a single time. This chain uses TRBV28 with TRBJ1-5, with D possibly matching TRBD1 (5 bases). The CDR3 extends over 14 amino acids. The V end was cut by 7 bases, the J end by 7 bases, with 17 bases between. CDR1 MDHEN and CDR2 SYDVKM come from the germline V gene. CDR3 DNA: TGTGCCAGCATTCCTGTCGGGGGTGGACAGCCCCAGCATTTT. Translated, it gives CASIPVGGGQPQHF.

The V gene is TRBV27, the J gene TRBJ2-2; unclear D gene. The germline gives CDR1 MNHEY, CDR2 SMNVEV (reference sequence). Trimming stripped 2 bases from V and 2 bases from J, with 3 bases between. The CDR3 is made up of 13 amino acids. The CDR3 spells CASSLHNTGELFF. The CDR3 DNA reads as TGTGCCAGCAGTTTACATAACACCGGGGAGCTGTTTTTT.

The chain carries TRBV10-3 and TRBJ1-2; unclear D gene. V lost 8 bases to trimming and J lost 6 bases, with 16 bases between them. This CDR3 has 13 residues. In germline, CDR1 is ENHRY, CDR2 SYGVKD. The CDR3 reads CAISQAVSDGYTF. For the CDR3, the DNA is TGTGCCATCTCCCAGGCAGTTTCTGATGGCTACACCTTC.

The chain employs TRBV11-2 and TRBJ2-5; 8 bases are a match to TRBD2. V lost 4 bases to trimming and J lost 2 bases; unmatched junction nucleotides: 9. Germline V lookup: CDR1 SGHAT, CDR2 FQNNGV. The CDR3 spans 16 residues. In DNA form, the CDR3 reads TGTGCCAGCAGCTCAACGGGGGGGCCGGGTCAAGAGACCCAGTACTTC. This encodes CASSSTGGPGQETQYF.

J is TRBJ1-6 and V is TRBV25-1; TRBD1 is a possible D gene (5 bases). Germline CDR1 is MGHDK and CDR2 is SYGVNS. The CDR3 contains 14 residues. Deletions cut 6 bases from V and 7 bases from J, with 13 bases between. The CDR3 is CASRTAGNNSPLHF. CDR3 bases: TGTGCCAGCAGGACGGCAGGGAACAATTCACCCCTCCACTTT.

At least ten counts were recorded for this clone. The genes are TRBV5-4 and TRBJ2-5, with 7 bases identical to TRBD2. Germline V gene lookup returns CDR1 SGHNT and CDR2 YYREEE (reference sequence). The CDR3 runs 14 residues. The junction had 3 bases not matched to a gene; V was cut back by 3 bases and J by 1 base. CDR3 DNA sequence: TGTGCCAGCAGCTATGGACTAGGCCAAGAGACCCAGTACTTC. This gives the protein CASSYGLGQETQYF.

The sample holds a few counts of this clone. This chain connects TRBV24-1 to TRBJ2-1, with 7 bases matching TRBD2. The germline CDR1 and CDR2 sequences are KGHDR and SFDVKD. V was pared by 3 bases and J by 10 bases, with 8 bases of the junction left unmatched. This CDR3 region has 14 residues. In DNA form, the CDR3 reads TGTGCCACCAGTGATGCTAGCGGCTCAGAGGAGCAGTTCTTC. Translation: CATSDASGSEEQFF.

The genes are TRBV19 and TRBJ1-2; D gene ambiguous. V shed 6 bases and J shed 5 bases, with 10 bases lying between them. This CDR3 region has 12 residues. Germline CDR1 reads LNHDA; CDR2 reads SQIVND (reference sequence). The CDR3 bases are TGTGCCAGTAGCCGCAGTCGATATGGCTACACCTTC. This gives the protein CASSRSRYGYTF.

For this clone: The sample contains more than one DNA sequence encoding this CDR3. The chain combines TRBV7-9 with TRBJ2-5; tentative D call: TRBD2 (5 bases). The length of the CDR3 is 13 residues. The V gene lost 2 bases and the J gene lost 4 bases, with 8 bases spanning the gap. Per germline, CDR1 SEHNR and CDR2 FQNEAQ (reference sequence). The CDR3 spells CASSLTGLETQYF. CDR3 in DNA: TGTGCCAGCAGCTTAACGGGGTTAGAGACCCAGTACTTC.

The V call is TRBV27, the J call TRBJ2-7, with 8 bases fitting TRBD2. Trimming removed 4 bases from V and 7 bases from J; junction bases left unmatched: 12. Germline V lookup: CDR1 MNHEY, CDR2 SMNVEV (reference sequence). The CDR3 runs to 15 residues. The CDR3 spells CASSSRRGAPWEQYF. The DNA for the CDR3 is TGTGCCAGCAGTTCCCGGCGGGGGGCCCCATGGGAGCAGTACTTC.

V and J are TRBV7-9 and TRBJ2-1; 9 nucleotides align to TRBD1. The germline gives CDR1 SEHNR, CDR2 FQNEAQ (reference sequence). Germline trimming cut 6 bases from V and 0 bases from J; bases unmatched to any gene: 9. This CDR3 comprises 17 residues. The DNA for the CDR3 is TGTGCCAGCAGTACGAGTTCGGGACAGGGCTCCTACAATGAGCAGTTCTTC. Residues: CASSTSSGQGSYNEQFF.

V usage is TRBV6-5 and J usage is TRBJ2-7; the D gene is possibly TRBD1 (5 bases). CDR1 is MNHEY and CDR2 is SVGAGI in the germline V gene. This CDR3 spans 14 amino acids. The V and J ends lost 7 bases and 0 bases respectively, with 13 bases between them. The CDR3 is CASKGAANSYEQYF. The CDR3 DNA reads as TGTGCCAGCAAAGGGGCAGCGAACTCCTACGAGCAGTACTTC.

The chain joins TRBV12-5 to TRBJ1-5; D ambiguous. Trimming shortened V by 0 bases and J by 6 bases, and 15 bases separated the two germline ends. Germline CDR1 reads LGHNT; CDR2 reads FRNRAP. This CDR3 comprises 16 residues. The CDR3, as DNA: TGTGCTAGTGGTTTGGTAAACGGGCTGGGGAGTCAGCCCCAGCATTTT. This encodes CASGLVNGLGSQPQHF.

The V call is TRBV11-2, the J call TRBJ2-7; D is unclear. This CDR3 has 11 residues. V shed 5 bases and J shed 1 base, with 3 bases lying between them. CDR1 SGHAT and CDR2 FQNNGV come from the germline V gene. The CDR3 here is CASSHSYEQYF. CDR3 in DNA: TGTGCCAGCAGCCATTCCTACGAGCAGTACTTC.

This chain links TRBV29-1 with TRBJ2-3; 10 bases are shared with TRBD2. The CDR3 spans 14 residues. Germline CDR1 is SQVTM and CDR2 is ANQGSEA. After removal of 7 bases from V and 6 bases from J, the junction contained 10 bases not matched to a gene. This CDR3 is CSAPAGGPFDTQYF. For the CDR3, the DNA is TGCAGCGCCCCAGCGGGGGGGCCGTTTGATACGCAGTATTTT.

V and J are TRBV28 and TRBJ1-5; TRBD1 is a possible D gene (5 bases). From germline, CDR1 is MDHEN and CDR2 SYDVKM. Between the trimmed V and J ends, which lost 2 bases and 7 bases, there was a span of 12 bases. This CDR3 is built from 14 residues. CDR3 sequence reads: CASSLKGRKQPQHF. The CDR3 nucleotides read TGTGCCAGCAGTTTAAAGGGGAGGAAACAGCCCCAGCATTTT.

This clone occurred once. This specimen includes other DNA sequences encoding the same CDR3. The DNA for the CDR3 is TGTGCCAGCAGTTTATCACTATATGGCTACACCTTC. It codes for CASSLSLYGYTF. The chain is built from TRBV28 and TRBJ1-2; the D is unclear. Germline values: CDR1 MDHEN, CDR2 SYDVKM. V was shortened by 1 base and J by 5 bases, with 5 bases between the two germline ends. The CDR3 loop spans 12 amino acids.

Concerning this clone itself: A junction boundary mismatches the germline segment, possibly from a read error. This chain joins TRBV29-1 and TRBJ2-7; TRBD1 might be the D (5 bases). The CDR3 runs to 12 residues. The V gene's germline CDR1 is SQVTM and CDR2 ANQGSEA. The CDR3 reads CGVEDRSYEQYF. The CDR3 nucleotides are TGCGGCGTTGAAGACAGATCCTACGAGCAGTACTTC.